These 25 T cell receptor beta chains originate from one sample sequenced in a study of blood T cell repertoires in COVID-19. The data were produced by immunoSEQ multiplex PCR, yet TCRdb's version contains in-frame clones alone and is incomplete. The sample records around 230,000 clones, about 90% being singletons. The sequenced material came from peripheral blood. These receptor sequences come from a man in his fifties or sixties who had recovered from COVID-19.

This chain links TRBV6-5 with TRBJ2-1; the match to TRBD1 covers 8 bases. Germline CDR1 is MNHEY and CDR2 is SVGAGI. Trimming removed 8 bases from V and 0 bases from J; junction bases left unmatched: 3. The CDR3 has 14 residues. CDR3 DNA sequence: TGTGCCAGCTCTACAGGGGGCTCCTACAATGAGCAGTTCTTC. It is translated as CASSTGGSYNEQFF.

This clone was recorded only once. This chain joins TRBV30 and TRBJ1-2, with D hard to call. The V and J ends lost 2 bases and 0 bases respectively, with 7 bases between them. This CDR3 has 13 residues. Germline V gives CDR1 GTSNPN, CDR2 SVGIG (reference sequence). CDR3 sequence (DNA): TGTGCCTGGAGTACAGATGCTAACTATGGCTACACCTTC. Translating it yields CAWSTDANYGYTF.

The chain joins TRBV4-2 to TRBJ2-1, with 8 bases fitting TRBD2. V lost 5 bases, J lost 8 bases, and 14 bases stayed unmatched. CDR1 is LGHNA, CDR2 YNFKEQ, per germline. There are 16 residues in the CDR3. CDR3 amino acids: CASSSHRSGGTYEQFF. In nucleotides, the CDR3 is TGTGCCAGCAGCTCCCACCGGAGCGGGGGTACTTATGAGCAGTTCTTC.

The chain employs TRBV28 and TRBJ1-5; TRBD1 matches 7 bases. The CDR3 length is 15 residues. The ends lost 7 bases at V and 2 bases at J; junction bases unmatched: 8. Germline loops: CDR1 MDHEN, CDR2 SYDVKM. The CDR3 protein is CASNSDRVGNQPQHF. The CDR3 DNA reads TGTGCCAGCAACAGCGACAGGGTGGGCAATCAGCCCCAGCATTTT.

The chain carries TRBV12-5 and TRBJ1-3; 8 bases are shared with TRBD1. The junction had 11 bases not matched to a gene; V was cut back by 0 bases and J by 4 bases. The CDR3 extends over 18 amino acids. Germline V CDR1 and CDR2: LGHNT, FRNRAP. Here the CDR3 reads CASGLVLGRQGAGNTIYF. CDR3 sequence (DNA): TGTGCTAGTGGTTTGGTACTCGGTCGGCAGGGGGCCGGAAACACCATATATTTT.

The chain carries TRBV27 and TRBJ1-1; tentatively, D is TRBD1 (5 bases). V was trimmed by 8 bases and J by 1 base, leaving 8 bases between them. The germline gives CDR1 MNHEY, CDR2 SMNVEV (reference sequence). The CDR3 runs to 12 residues. This chain's CDR3 is CASGTGNTEAFF. The DNA for the CDR3 is TGTGCCAGCGGCACAGGGAACACTGAAGCTTTCTTT.

The CDR3 reads CASSVGQRRSPLHF. CDR3 DNA: TGTGCCAGCAGTGTGGGACAGAGGCGGTCACCCCTCCACTTT. The genes are TRBV2 and TRBJ1-6; 7 positions agree with TRBD1. V shed 4 bases, J shed 10 bases, and the junction held 7 bases outside the gene matches. The CDR3 totals 14 residues. The germline V gene has CDR1 SNHLY and CDR2 FYNNEI. Supplemented by reference TRBV2 and TRBJ1-6, the full variable domain reads EPEVTQTPSHQVTQMGQEVILRCVPISNHLYFYWYRQILGQKVEFLVSFYNNEISEKSEIFDDQFSVERPDGSNFTLKIRSTKLEDSAMYFCASSVGQRRSPLHFGNGTRLTVT.

The chain uses TRBV5-1 and TRBJ2-3; the match to TRBD2 covers 14 bases. The germline gives CDR1 SGHRS, CDR2 YFSETQ. V gave up 5 bases and J gave up 3 bases; unmatched junction bases: 2. CDR3 length: 15 amino acids. CDR3 protein: CASRTSGGATDTQYF. As DNA, the CDR3 is TGCGCCAGCAGGACTAGCGGGGGGGCAACAGATACGCAGTATTTT.

This clone has a handful of counts. V and J are TRBV24-1 and TRBJ2-1; D perhaps matches TRBD2 (8 bases). The CDR3 extends over 15 amino acids. Germline CDR1 and CDR2: KGHDR and SFDVKD. V lost 4 bases to trimming and J lost 9 bases, with 18 bases between them. CDR3 nucleotides: TGTGCCACCAGTGACTCCAGGGGGGCGGGAGGTGAGCAGTTCTTC. It is translated as CATSDSRGAGGEQFF.

This rearrangement joins TRBV29-1 to TRBJ2-4; the D gene is possibly TRBD1 (5 bases). This CDR3 has 13 residues. Per the germline V gene, CDR1 is SQVTM and CDR2 is ANQGSEA. Trimming stripped 4 bases from V and 1 base from J, with 8 bases between. This chain's CDR3 is CSVVGVAKNIQYF. The CDR3, as DNA: TGCAGCGTTGTAGGGGTGGCCAAAAACATTCAGTACTTC.

The chain has TRBV5-1 and TRBJ1-5; 10 bases line up with TRBD1. Germline V gives CDR1 SGHRS, CDR2 YFSETQ. Trimming at V came to 3 bases and at J to 7 bases, leaving 10 bases not matched to a gene. This CDR3 is 16 amino acids long. CDR3 sequence reads: CASSSTGTGVSQPQHF. CDR3 DNA sequence: TGCGCCAGCAGCTCCACCGGGACAGGGGTATCACAGCCCCAGCATTTT.

This clone occurred a few times. The chain links TRBV30 to TRBJ2-3, with D uncertain. This CDR3 comprises 13 residues. V dropped 0 bases and J dropped 5 bases, with 9 bases sitting between them. The germline gives CDR1 GTSNPN, CDR2 SVGIG (reference sequence). The CDR3 loop is CAWSVLREDTQYF. The CDR3 DNA follows: TGTGCCTGGAGTGTACTTCGAGAAGATACGCAGTATTTT. Drawing the rest from reference TRBV30 and TRBJ2-3, the complete variable domain is SQTIHQWPATLVQPVGSPLSLECTVEGTSNPNLYWYRQAAGRGLQLLFYSVGIGQISSEVPQNLSASRPQDRQFILSSKKLLLSDSGFYLCAWSVLREDTQYFGPGTRLTVL.

The chain has TRBV2 and TRBJ2-1, with a weak D call TRBD2 (6 bases). The CDR3 totals 16 residues. Germline V gene sequence: CDR1 SNHLY, CDR2 FYNNEI. Deletions cut 6 bases from V and 4 bases from J, with 19 bases between. CDR3 DNA: TGTGCCAGCAGACCCGCGGGACCCAACAAATACAATGAGCAGTTCTTC. This encodes CASRPAGPNKYNEQFF.

The V call is TRBV9, the J call TRBJ2-3; 14 nucleotides line up with TRBD2. V trimming: 3 bases; J trimming: 2 bases; junction bases outside the gene matches: 11. Germline loops: CDR1 SGDLS, CDR2 YYNGEE. The CDR3 covers 19 residues. CDR3 DNA: TGTGCCAGCAGCGCCTCACCCGGGACTAGCGGGGGAAACACAGATACGCAGTATTTT. It yields the protein CASSASPGTSGGNTDTQYF.

The CDR3 nucleotides are TGTGCCACCTCCGGGCGGGGGATCAAAAGCTCCTACGAGCAGTACGTC. Its protein product is CATSGRGIKSSYEQYV. The gene calls are TRBV28 and TRBJ2-7, with TRBD2 matching 7 bases. The length of the CDR3 is 16 residues. The germline V gene encodes CDR1 MDHEN and CDR2 SYDVKM. The trim removed 10 bases at V and 0 bases at J, leaving 15 bases unmatched.

The rearrangement links TRBV3-1 (or the pseudogene TRBV3-2) to TRBJ1-5; 7 bases agree with TRBD1. Germline V lookup: CDR1 LGHDT, CDR2 YNNKEL (reference sequence). V shed 2 bases, J shed 7 bases, and the junction held 8 bases outside the gene matches. The CDR3 has 15 residues. CDR3 sequence reads: CASSQTRDSRQPQHF. The CDR3 DNA sequence: TGTGCCAGCAGCCAAACCCGGGACAGCCGACAGCCCCAGCATTTT.

V and J are TRBV5-1 and TRBJ2-2; D remains unclear. CDR1 is SGHRS, CDR2 YFSETQ, per germline. Deletions cut 4 bases from V and 3 bases from J, with 10 bases between. The CDR3 is 14 residues long. The CDR3 DNA follows: TGCGCCAGCAGCCCGAACATACACACCGGGGAGCTGTTTTTT. Encoded protein: CASSPNIHTGELFF.

Only one count was recorded for this clone. The rearrangement joins TRBV9 to TRBJ2-5; D is unclear. This CDR3 spans 14 amino acids. V was shortened by 2 bases and J by 1 base, with 9 bases between the two germline ends. The germline CDR1 and CDR2 sequences are SGDLS and YYNGEE. Here the CDR3 reads CASSVGTVQETQYF. For the CDR3, the DNA is TGTGCCAGCAGCGTTGGTACAGTCCAAGAGACCCAGTACTTC.

The J gene is TRBJ2-7, the V gene TRBV5-1; D perhaps matches TRBD1 (6 bases). V was shortened by 2 bases and J by 3 bases, with 18 bases between the two germline ends. This CDR3 has 16 amino acids. Per the germline V gene, CDR1 is SGHRS and CDR2 is YFSETQ. The CDR3 here is CASSFYAAVQGYEQYF. The DNA for the CDR3 is TGCGCCAGCAGCTTTTATGCCGCTGTACAGGGCTACGAGCAGTACTTC.

The chain carries TRBV5-1 and TRBJ2-1, with 9 bases fitting TRBD2. In germline, CDR1 is SGHRS, CDR2 YFSETQ. The CDR3 is 15 amino acids. Losses at the gene ends were 9 bases for V and 4 bases for J; bases not matched to a gene: 11. The CDR3 here is CAITLPRGGYNEQFF. In nucleotides, the CDR3 is TGCGCCATCACACTCCCGCGGGGGGGATACAATGAGCAGTTCTTC. The full variable domain, with the rest looked up from reference TRBV5-1 and TRBJ2-1, is KAGVTQTPRYLIKTRGQQVTLSCSPISGHRSVSWYQQTPGQGLQFLFEYFSETQRNKGNFPGRFSGRQFSNSRSEMNVSTLELGDSALYLCAITLPRGGYNEQFFGPGTRLTVL.

J is TRBJ1-6 and V is TRBV5-5; D is undetermined. The CDR3 has 15 amino acids. The germline V gene encodes CDR1 SGHKS and CDR2 YYEKEE (reference sequence). The germline V and J ends were trimmed by 4 bases and 5 bases, with 13 bases remaining between them. CDR3 coding DNA: TGTGCCAGCAGCCGGGAACCGGGAAATAATTCACCCCTCCACTTT. Its translation is CASSREPGNNSPLHF.

This rearrangement joins TRBV7-9 to TRBJ2-2, with D hard to call. V was clipped by 3 bases and J by 6 bases, with 17 bases between them. There are 16 residues in the CDR3. Germline values: CDR1 SEHNR, CDR2 FQNEAQ (reference sequence). CDR3 in amino acids: CASSFLGASQPGELFF. The CDR3 DNA follows: TGTGCCAGCAGCTTTCTTGGAGCGAGCCAGCCCGGGGAGCTGTTTTTT. Looking up the rest from reference TRBV7-9 and TRBJ2-2 gives the full variable domain: DTGVSQNPRHKITKRGQNVTFRCDPISEHNRLYWYRQTLGQGPEFLTYFQNEAQLEKSRLLSDRFSAERPKGSFSTLEIQRTEQGDSAMYLCASSFLGASQPGELFFGEGSRLTVL.

The rearrangement joins TRBV7-8 to TRBJ2-7; D possibly corresponds to TRBD1 (6 bases). The germline V and J ends were trimmed by 5 bases and 6 bases, with 23 bases remaining between them. Germline V gives CDR1 SGHVS, CDR2 FQNEAQ. The CDR3 loop spans 16 amino acids. CDR3 sequence: CASSPKTGVRLGEQYF. CDR3 bases: TGTGCCAGCAGCCCCAAGACAGGAGTCCGTTTGGGCGAGCAGTACTTC.

The chain employs TRBV18 and TRBJ1-1; 7 nucleotides agree with TRBD1. The junction had 14 bases not matched to a gene; V was cut back by 5 bases and J by 2 bases. In germline, CDR1 is KGHSH, CDR2 LQKENI. The length of the CDR3 is 17 residues. CDR3 region: CASSRGQSLPTNTEAFF. The CDR3 DNA sequence: TGTGCCAGCTCAAGGGGACAGTCCTTACCTACAAACACTGAAGCTTTCTTT.

The chain employs TRBV30 and TRBJ2-1; 9 nucleotides align to TRBD2. CDR3 length: 14 residues. Trimming took 0 bases from V and 6 from J; bases not matched to a gene: 3. CDR1 is GTSNPN and CDR2 is SVGIG in the germline V gene (reference sequence). The CDR3 DNA is TGTGCCTGGAGTGTGGCGGGGGGGCGCAATGAGCAGTTCTTC. Its protein product is CAWSVAGGRNEQFF. The full variable domain, in which reference TRBV30 and TRBJ2-1 provide the parts outside the CDR3, is SQTIHQWPATLVQPVGSPLSLECTVEGTSNPNLYWYRQAAGRGLQLLFYSVGIGQISSEVPQNLSASRPQDRQFILSSKKLLLSDSGFYLCAWSVAGGRNEQFFGPGTRLTVL.